Described below is a single TCR beta chain sequence and its context. What it binds is unknown. Assay used: immunoSEQ multiplex PCR; TCRdb lists only in-frame clones, some missing. The sample contains 20,000 to 30,000 clones, approximately 89% of which appear only once. These data originate in a study of T cells in localized non-small cell lung cancer. General observations from the study: There were a median around 60 of the top 100 tumor clones appearing in adjacent lung. Greater T cell density in blood accompanied longer overall survival.

V trimming: 2 bases; J trimming: 2 bases; junction bases outside the gene matches: 7. Germline V gives CDR1 SEHNR, CDR2 FQNEAQ (reference sequence). This CDR3 comprises 17 residues. This material consisted of peripheral blood, taken before any cancer treatment. The gene calls are TRBV7-9 and TRBJ2-3; 10 bases line up with TRBD2. This receptor was taken from a female donor of 60 years or more with stage II squamous cell lung carcinoma. As DNA, the CDR3 is TGTGCCAGCAGCTTATCATTTAGCGGGGGGTCCACAGATACGCAGTATTTT. It encodes CASSLSFSGGSTDTQYF.